This record covers a single T cell receptor beta chain. What it binds is unknown. Every single patient, without exception, relapsed after autologous stem cell transplantation, and brentuximab vedotin exposure varied. With magnetic negative selection, CD4+ T cells were purified from PBMCs that had been thawed. Responses achieved at best were complete response, partial response or progressive disease. These data belong to a study of PD-1 blockade in classical Hodgkin lymphoma. General study points: Newly diagnosed and completely responding patients shared comparable baseline diversity. The study found that TCR diversity rose significantly by C4D1 in CD4+ but not CD8+ cells. Reported baseline diversity: healthy donors highest, relapsed/refractory patients lowest.

Libraries were prepared by immunoSEQ multiplex PCR; TCRdb keeps only in-frame clonotypes and omits some of them. The sample has about 12,000 clones, 79% seen once; the top ten hold around 1.6%. CDR1 is SGHRS, CDR2 YFSETQ, per germline. There are 16 residues in the CDR3. The origin of this receptor is a human donor with classical Hodgkin lymphoma. The sequences come from CD4+ T cells from blood, collected at baseline. The chain combines TRBV5-1 with TRBJ2-5, with D unresolved. The J call could be wrong; TRBJ2-7 is a better fit for the DNA end. The CDR3 reads CASSFLSTESSYEQYF. In nucleotides, the CDR3 is TGCGCCAGCAGCTTCTTATCGACGGAGAGCTCCTACGAGCAGTACTTC.